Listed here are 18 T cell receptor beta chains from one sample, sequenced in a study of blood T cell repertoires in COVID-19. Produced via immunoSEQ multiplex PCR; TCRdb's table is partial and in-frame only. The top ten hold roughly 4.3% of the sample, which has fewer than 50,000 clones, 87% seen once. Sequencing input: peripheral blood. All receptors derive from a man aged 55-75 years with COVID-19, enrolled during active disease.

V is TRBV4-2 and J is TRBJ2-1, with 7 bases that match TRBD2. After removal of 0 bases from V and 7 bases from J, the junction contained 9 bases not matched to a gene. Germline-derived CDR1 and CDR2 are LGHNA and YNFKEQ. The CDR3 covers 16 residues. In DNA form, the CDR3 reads TGTGCCAGCAGCCAAGATCGGCTGGGAGGGCCGAATGAGCAGTTCTTC. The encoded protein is CASSQDRLGGPNEQFF.

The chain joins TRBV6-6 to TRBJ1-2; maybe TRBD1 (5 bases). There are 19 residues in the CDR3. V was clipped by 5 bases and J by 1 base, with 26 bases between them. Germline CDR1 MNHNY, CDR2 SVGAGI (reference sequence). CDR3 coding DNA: TGTGCCAGCAGTCAAAACACCGGGGGTAGGGCCGAGGGTAACTATGGCTACACCTTC. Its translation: CASSQNTGGRAEGNYGYTF.

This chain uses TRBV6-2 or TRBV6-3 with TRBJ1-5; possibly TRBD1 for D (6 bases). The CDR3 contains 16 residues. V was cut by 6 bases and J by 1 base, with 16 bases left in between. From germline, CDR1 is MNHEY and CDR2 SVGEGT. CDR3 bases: TGTGCCAGCAGCTTAGACAGGCCTATGAGCAATCAGCCCCAGCATTTT. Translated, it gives CASSLDRPMSNQPQHF.

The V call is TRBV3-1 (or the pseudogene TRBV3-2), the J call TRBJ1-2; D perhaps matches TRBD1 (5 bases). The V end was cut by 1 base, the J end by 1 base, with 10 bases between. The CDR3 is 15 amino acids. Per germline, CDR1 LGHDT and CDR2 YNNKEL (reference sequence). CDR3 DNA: TGTGCCAGCAGCCAAGGACAGTTTATTAACTATGGCTACACCTTC. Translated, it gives CASSQGQFINYGYTF.

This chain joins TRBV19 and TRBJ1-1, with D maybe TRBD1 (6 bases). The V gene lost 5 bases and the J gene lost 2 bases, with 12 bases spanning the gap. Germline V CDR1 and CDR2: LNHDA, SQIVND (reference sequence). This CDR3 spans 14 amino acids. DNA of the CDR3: TGTGCCAGTAGTTCAGGACAGCGAAACACTGAAGCTTTCTTT. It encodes CASSSGQRNTEAFF. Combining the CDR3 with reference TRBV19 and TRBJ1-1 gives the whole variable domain DGGITQSPKYLFRKEGQNVTLSCEQNLNHDAMYWYRQDPGQGLRLIYYSQIVNDFQKGDIAEGYSVSREKKESFPLTVTSAQKNPTAFYLCASSSGQRNTEAFFGQGTRLTVV.

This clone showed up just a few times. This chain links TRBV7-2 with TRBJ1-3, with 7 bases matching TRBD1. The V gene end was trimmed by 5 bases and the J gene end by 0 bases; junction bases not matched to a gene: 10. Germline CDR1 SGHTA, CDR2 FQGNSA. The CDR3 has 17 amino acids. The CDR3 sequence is CASSASGTAYSGNTIYF. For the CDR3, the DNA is TGTGCCAGCAGCGCCTCCGGGACAGCGTACTCTGGAAACACCATATATTTT. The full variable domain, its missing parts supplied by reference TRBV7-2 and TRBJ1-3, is GAGVSQSPSNKVTEKGKDVELRCDPISGHTALYWYRQSLGQGLEFLIYFQGNSAPDKSGLPSDRFSAERTGGSVSTLTIQRTQQEDSAVYLCASSASGTAYSGNTIYFGEGSWLTVV.

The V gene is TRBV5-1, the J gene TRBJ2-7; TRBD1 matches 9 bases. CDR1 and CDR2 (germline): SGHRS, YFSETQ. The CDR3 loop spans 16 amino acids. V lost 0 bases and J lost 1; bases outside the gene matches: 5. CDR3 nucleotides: TGCGCCAGCAGCTTGGCCGGACAGGGGAGTTCCTACGAGCAGTACTTC. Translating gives CASSLAGQGSSYEQYF.

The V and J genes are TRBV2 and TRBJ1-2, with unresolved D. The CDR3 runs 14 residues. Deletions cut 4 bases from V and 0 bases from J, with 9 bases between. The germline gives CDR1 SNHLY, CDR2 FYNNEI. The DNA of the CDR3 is TGTGCCAGCAGTGTGGAGGGAGCTAACTATGGCTACACCTTC. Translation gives CASSVEGANYGYTF.

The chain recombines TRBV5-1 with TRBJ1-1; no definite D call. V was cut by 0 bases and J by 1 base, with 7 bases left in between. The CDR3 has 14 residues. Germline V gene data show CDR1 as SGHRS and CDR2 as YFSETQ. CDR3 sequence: CASSLESRNTEAFF. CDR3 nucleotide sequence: TGCGCCAGCAGCTTGGAGAGTCGGAACACTGAAGCTTTCTTT.

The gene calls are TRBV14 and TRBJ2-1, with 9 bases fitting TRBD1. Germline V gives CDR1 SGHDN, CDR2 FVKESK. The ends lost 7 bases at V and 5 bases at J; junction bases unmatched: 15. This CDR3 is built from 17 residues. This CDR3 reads CASTPFGTGIRDNEQFF. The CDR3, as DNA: TGTGCCAGCACCCCTTTTGGGACAGGGATTAGGGACAATGAGCAGTTCTTC.

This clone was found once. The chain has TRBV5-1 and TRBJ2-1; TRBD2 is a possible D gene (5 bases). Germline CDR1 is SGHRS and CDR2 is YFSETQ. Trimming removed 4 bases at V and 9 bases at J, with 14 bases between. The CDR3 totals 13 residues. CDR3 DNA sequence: TGCGCCAGCAGCCCTCAGCGAGGGTTTGAGCAGTTCTTC. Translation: CASSPQRGFEQFF.

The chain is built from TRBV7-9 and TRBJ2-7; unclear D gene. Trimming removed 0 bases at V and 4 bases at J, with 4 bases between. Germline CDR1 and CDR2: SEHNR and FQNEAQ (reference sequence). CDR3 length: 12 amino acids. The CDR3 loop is CASSLAQYEQYF. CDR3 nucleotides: TGTGCCAGCAGCTTAGCCCAATACGAGCAGTACTTC.

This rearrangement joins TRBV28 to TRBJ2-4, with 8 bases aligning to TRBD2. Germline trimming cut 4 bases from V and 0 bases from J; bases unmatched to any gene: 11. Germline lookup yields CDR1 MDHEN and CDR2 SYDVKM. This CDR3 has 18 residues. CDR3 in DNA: TGTGCCAGCAGTTCCGGGACTAGATATGGGGTAGCCAAAAACATTCAGTACTTC. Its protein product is CASSSGTRYGVAKNIQYF.

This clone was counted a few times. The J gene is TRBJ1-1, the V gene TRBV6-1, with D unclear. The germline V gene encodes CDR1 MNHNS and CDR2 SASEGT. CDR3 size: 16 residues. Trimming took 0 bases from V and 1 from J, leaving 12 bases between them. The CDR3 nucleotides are TGTGCCAGCAGTGAAGCGGGAGGGCGGGGGAACACTGAAGCTTTCTTT. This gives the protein CASSEAGGRGNTEAFF.

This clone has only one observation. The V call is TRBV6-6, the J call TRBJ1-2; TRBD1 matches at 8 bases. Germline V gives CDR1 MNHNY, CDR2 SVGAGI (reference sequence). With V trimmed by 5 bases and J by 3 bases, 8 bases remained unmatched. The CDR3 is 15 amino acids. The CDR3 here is CASSDDRGWDYGYTF. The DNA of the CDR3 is TGTGCCAGCAGTGACGACAGGGGTTGGGACTATGGCTACACCTTC.

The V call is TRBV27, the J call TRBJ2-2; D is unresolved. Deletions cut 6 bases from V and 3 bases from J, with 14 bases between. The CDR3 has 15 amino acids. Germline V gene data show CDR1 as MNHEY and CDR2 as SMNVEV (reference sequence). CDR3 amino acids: CASSPRQFYTGELFF. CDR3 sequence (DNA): TGTGCCAGCAGCCCTAGGCAGTTTTACACCGGGGAGCTGTTTTTT.

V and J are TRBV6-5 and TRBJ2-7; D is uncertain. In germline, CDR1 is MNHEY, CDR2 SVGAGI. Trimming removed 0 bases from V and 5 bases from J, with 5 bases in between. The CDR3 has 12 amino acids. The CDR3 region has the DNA TGTGCCAGCAGTTACTCTGGGCACGAGCAGTACTTC. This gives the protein CASSYSGHEQYF.

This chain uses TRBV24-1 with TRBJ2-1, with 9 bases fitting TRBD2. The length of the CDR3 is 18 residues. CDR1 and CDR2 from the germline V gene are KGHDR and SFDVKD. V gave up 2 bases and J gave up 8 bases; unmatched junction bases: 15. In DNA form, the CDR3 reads TGTGCCACCAGTGATTCCAAACTAGCGGGCCCGGCAGCGGATGAGCAGTTCTTC. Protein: CATSDSKLAGPAADEQFF.